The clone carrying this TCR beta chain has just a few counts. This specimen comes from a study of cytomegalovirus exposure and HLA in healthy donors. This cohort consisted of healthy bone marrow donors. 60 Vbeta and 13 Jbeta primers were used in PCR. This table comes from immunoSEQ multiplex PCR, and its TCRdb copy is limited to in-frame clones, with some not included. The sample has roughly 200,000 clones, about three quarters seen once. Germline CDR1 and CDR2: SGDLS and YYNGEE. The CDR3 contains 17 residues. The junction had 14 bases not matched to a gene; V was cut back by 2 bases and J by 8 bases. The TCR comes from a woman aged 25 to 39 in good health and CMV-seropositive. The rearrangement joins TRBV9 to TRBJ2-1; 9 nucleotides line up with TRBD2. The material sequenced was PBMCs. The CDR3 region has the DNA TGTGCCAGCAGCGTGGGTCTAGCGGGAACCCCGTCGGATGAGCAGTTCTTC. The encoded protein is CASSVGLAGTPSDEQFF.